This T cell receptor beta chain was identified during a study of T cells after yellow fever vaccination. V gave up 4 bases and J gave up 6 bases; unmatched junction bases: 2. CDR3 length equals 12 residues. This clonotype occurred a few times. One entry per CDR3 protein, called by TCRdb with MiXCR from the 5' RACE reads. In the table there are about 510,000 distinct CDR3 sequences, less than 25% of which are singletons. The sample consisted of PBMCs, taken 21 days after the first yellow fever vaccination. V and J are TRBV12-3 or TRBV12-4 and TRBJ2-7, with 8 bases aligning to TRBD1. This TCR was recovered from a man aged 18 to 30 who received the YFV17D yellow fever vaccine. The CDR3 is CASSSGQVEQYF. The CDR3, as DNA: TGTGCCAGCAGTTCGGGACAGGTCGAGCAGTACTTC.